This entry lists 15 T cell receptor beta chains sequenced from one sample in a study of vaccination effects on CD4 cells after COVID-19. No antigen is known for these receptors. Profiled with immunoSEQ multiplex PCR; TCRdb holds only in-frame clones, not every one. This sample has around 21,000 clones, with roughly two thirds found just once. ViraFEST assay sequencing came after antigen-specific CD4+ T cells were expanded with viral peptide pools. Investigators separated out CD4+ T cells once 10 days of culture had passed. Vaccinated participants had no history of SARS-CoV-2 infection and tested negative for nucleocapsid antibodies. Specimen: CD4+ T cells from PBMCs cultured with HCoV-NL63 spike peptides, collected before COVID-19 vaccination. The receptors were gathered from a human donor who received a COVID-19 vaccine.

The rearrangement uses TRBV6-5 and TRBJ2-7, with D possibly TRBD2 on 7 matching bases. Trimming shortened V by 10 bases and J by 4 bases, and 17 bases separated the two germline ends. This CDR3 is built from 13 residues. The germline CDR1 and CDR2 sequences are MNHEY and SVGAGI. CDR3 sequence reads: CATKTGGRYEQYF. Written as DNA, the CDR3 is TGTGCCACCAAGACCGGGGGGCGGTACGAGCAGTACTTC.

The chain is built from TRBV11-2 and TRBJ1-1, with a weak D call TRBD1 (5 bases). Germline V gene lookup returns CDR1 SGHAT and CDR2 FQNNGV. V was trimmed by 5 bases and J by 0 bases, leaving 13 bases between them. The CDR3 contains 15 residues. This CDR3 reads CASSPRQYVNTEAFF. The CDR3, as DNA: TGTGCCAGCAGCCCCAGACAGTATGTGAACACTGAAGCTTTCTTT.

The rearrangement uses TRBV2 and TRBJ2-1; D uncertain. The CDR3 runs to 11 residues. Germline V lookup: CDR1 SNHLY, CDR2 FYNNEI. The V gene lost 3 bases and the J gene lost 13 bases, with 10 bases spanning the gap. As DNA, the CDR3 is TGTGCCAGCAGTGATGGATCGATTCAGTTCTTC. Residues: CASSDGSIQFF.

This clone has just one count. This chain links TRBV9 with TRBJ1-1; D possibly corresponds to TRBD1 (6 bases). The CDR3 covers 14 residues. CDR1 and CDR2 from the germline V gene are SGDLS and YYNGEE. Deletions cut 2 bases from V and 1 base from J, with 9 bases between. Here the CDR3 DNA reads TGTGCCAGCAGCGTCGGACAGCAGAACACTGAAGCTTTCTTT. It codes for CASSVGQQNTEAFF.

This clone was observed a few times. The CDR3 DNA reads as TGCGCCAGCAGCGGCTACAGGGAGCTCTCCTACGAGCAGTACTTC. Encoded protein: CASSGYRELSYEQYF. The chain couples TRBV5-1 to TRBJ2-7; D possibly corresponds to TRBD1 (6 bases). The CDR3 covers 15 residues. Germline-derived CDR1 and CDR2 are SGHRS and YFSETQ. V lost 4 bases to trimming and J lost 0 bases, with 14 bases between them.

The table lists this clone with a few counts. The chain employs TRBV5-6 and TRBJ1-4, with D tentatively TRBD1 (6 bases). Per germline, CDR1 SGHDT and CDR2 YYEEEE. V lost 0 bases, J lost 5 bases, and 8 bases lay in between. The length of the CDR3 is 14 residues. Here the CDR3 reads CASSLGTENEKLFF. The CDR3, as DNA: TGTGCCAGCAGCTTGGGGACAGAAAATGAAAAACTGTTTTTT. Looking up the rest from reference TRBV5-6 and TRBJ1-4 gives the full variable domain: DAGVTQSPTHLIKTRGQQVTLRCSPKSGHDTVSWYQQALGQGPQFIFQYYEEEERQRGNFPDRFSGHQFPNYSSELNVNALLLGDSALYLCASSLGTENEKLFFGSGTQLSVL.

This clone was detected once. The chain recombines TRBV19 with TRBJ1-2; D possibly corresponds to TRBD1 (5 bases). The germline V gene has CDR1 LNHDA and CDR2 SQIVND (reference sequence). Trimming took 6 bases from V and 5 from J, leaving 13 bases between them. The CDR3 consists of 13 residues. As DNA, the CDR3 is TGTGCCAGTAGAGTGGGGCTGCTATATGGCTACACCTTC. The encoded protein is CASRVGLLYGYTF. The variable domain in full, completed from reference TRBV19 and TRBJ1-2, reads DGGITQSPKYLFRKEGQNVTLSCEQNLNHDAMYWYRQDPGQGLRLIYYSQIVNDFQKGDIAEGYSVSREKKESFPLTVTSAQKNPTAFYLCASRVGLLYGYTFGSGTRLTVV.

This chain links TRBV30 with TRBJ2-7, with TRBD2 matching over 10 bases. Germline-derived CDR1 and CDR2 are GTSNPN and SVGIG (reference sequence). The CDR3 is 13 amino acids. V shed 8 bases, J shed 6 bases, and the junction held 10 bases outside the gene matches. CDR3 residues: CAGQSGGAGEQYF. In DNA form, the CDR3 reads TGTGCCGGGCAGAGCGGGGGGGCCGGCGAGCAGTACTTC.

The V and J genes are TRBV2 and TRBJ2-7, with TRBD1 identical over 10 bases. CDR3 length equals 15 residues. The V and J ends lost 5 bases and 3 bases, in that order; junction bases with no gene match: 7. In germline, CDR1 is SNHLY, CDR2 FYNNEI. DNA of the CDR3: TGTGCCAGCAGTCTCCGGACAGGGGGGGTCTACGAGCAGTACTTC. Protein sequence: CASSLRTGGVYEQYF.

This clone was seen more than once but under ten times. This chain links TRBV2 with TRBJ2-7, with TRBD2 matching over 9 bases. Germline V gene data show CDR1 as SNHLY and CDR2 as FYNNEI. The V and J ends lost 4 bases and 3 bases, in that order; junction bases with no gene match: 13. The CDR3 covers 17 residues. The CDR3 loop reads CASSGPSGLAGSYEQYF. The CDR3 DNA follows: TGTGCCAGCAGTGGGCCCTCCGGGCTAGCGGGAAGCTACGAGCAGTACTTC.

The rearrangement uses TRBV18 and TRBJ1-4; D not certain. The CDR3 totals 13 residues. CDR1 is KGHSH, CDR2 LQKENI, per germline. Trimming shortened V by 2 bases and J by 5 bases, and 6 bases separated the two germline ends. CDR3 region: CASSPGQNEKLFF. In DNA, the CDR3 is TGTGCCAGCTCACCAGGGCAGAATGAAAAACTGTTTTTT. Full variable domain (remainder filled in from reference TRBV18 and TRBJ1-4): NAGVMQNPRHLVRRRGQEARLRCSPMKGHSHVYWYRQLPEEGLKFMVYLQKENIIDESGMPKERFSAEFPKEGPSILRIQQVVRGDSAAYFCASSPGQNEKLFFGSGTQLSVL.

V usage is TRBV9 and J usage is TRBJ2-5; TRBD2 is a possible D gene (6 bases). The CDR3 is 14 amino acids. Per the germline V gene, CDR1 is SGDLS and CDR2 is YYNGEE. The ends were cut back, 4 bases at V and 5 bases at J, with 15 bases in the middle. This CDR3 is CASSTSTGRETQYF. CDR3 sequence (DNA): TGTGCCAGCAGCACGTCTACGGGGAGGGAGACCCAGTACTTC.

The CDR3 region is CVRSHSTIKRTRINTEAFF. The CDR3 DNA sequence: TGTGTCAGAAGCCATAGTACGATAAAAAGGACAAGAATAAACACTGAAGCTTTCTTT. This rearrangement joins TRBV7-5 to TRBJ1-1; the table's D call, TRBD1, was not checked against the DNA. TRBV7-5 is tagged as a pseudogene. The CDR3 spans 19 residues.

This rearrangement joins TRBV3-1 (or the pseudogene TRBV3-2) to TRBJ2-3; TRBD2 is a possible D gene (6 bases). Deletions cut 5 bases from V and 1 base from J, with 13 bases between. Germline assignment: CDR1 LGHDT and CDR2 YNNKEL (reference sequence). This CDR3 is built from 15 residues. The DNA for the CDR3 is TGTGCCAGCAGCAGAGAAGGAGGGGGCACAGATACGCAGTATTTT. This codes for CASSREGGGTDTQYF.

This clone is a singleton in its sample. The chain carries TRBV5-4 and TRBJ2-3, with 10 bases matching TRBD2. J gave up 4 bases and V 5 bases, and 10 bases lay outside the gene matches. The germline V gene has CDR1 SGHNT and CDR2 YYREEE (reference sequence). This CDR3 comprises 16 residues. CDR3 protein: CASRSLAGESADTQYF. The DNA for the CDR3 is TGTGCCAGCAGGTCTCTAGCGGGAGAGTCCGCAGATACGCAGTATTTT.